The 12 T cell receptor beta chains reported below all come from one sample, sequenced in a study of blood T cell repertoires in COVID-19. Only in-frame clones appear in the TCRdb table, and some are missing; sequencing was by immunoSEQ multiplex PCR. The profile shows about 170,000 clones, 83% of them singletons. Sequenced: peripheral blood. The receptors here all came from a woman older than 75 with acute or convalescent COVID-19.

The chain joins TRBV10-3 to TRBJ1-2; TRBD1 matches 9 bases. This CDR3 has 13 amino acids. CDR1 is ENHRY and CDR2 is SYGVKD in the germline V gene. After removal of 7 bases from V and 8 bases from J, the junction contained 8 bases not matched to a gene. The CDR3, as DNA: TGTGCCATCACCCCCGGGACAGGGAACGGCTACACCTTC. Translated: CAITPGTGNGYTF.

This clone occurred once. The chain carries TRBV6-5 and TRBJ1-5; D is unclear. Per germline, CDR1 MNHEY and CDR2 SVGAGI. V was cut by 6 bases and J by 2 bases, with 11 bases left in between. The CDR3 spans 14 residues. CDR3 in amino acids: CASRATAGNQPQHF. The CDR3 DNA reads TGTGCCAGCAGGGCAACGGCGGGCAATCAGCCCCAGCATTTT.

The chain links TRBV19 to TRBJ2-1; 8 nucleotides agree with TRBD2. V lost 11 bases and J lost 6; bases outside the gene matches: 21. The CDR3 runs 17 residues. CDR1 is LNHDA and CDR2 is SQIVND in the germline V gene (reference sequence). CDR3 bases: TGTGCCTCCTCCCGAGTGTTTGGCGGGGGGCATAGCAATGAGCAGTTCTTC. Amino acids: CASSRVFGGGHSNEQFF.

This chain links TRBV4-1 with TRBJ1-5, with 9 bases lining up with TRBD1. V lost 0 bases and J lost 7; bases outside the gene matches: 4. Germline CDR1 reads MGHRA; CDR2 reads YSYEKL. The CDR3 sequence is 15 residues long. The CDR3: CASSQEGTGRQPQHF. In DNA form, the CDR3 reads TGCGCCAGCAGCCAAGAGGGGACAGGGCGACAGCCCCAGCATTTT.

The chain links TRBV4-1 to TRBJ1-6; TRBD1 is a possible D gene (6 bases). V shed 0 bases and J shed 7 bases, with 19 bases lying between them. This CDR3 is 18 amino acids long. Germline-derived CDR1 and CDR2 are MGHRA and YSYEKL. CDR3 nucleotides: TGCGCCAGCAGCCAAGATGGGGGGGCGGAGGCCGAGAATTCACCCCTCCACTTT. It encodes CASSQDGGAEAENSPLHF.

The sample holds a few counts of this clone. V usage is TRBV5-1 and J usage is TRBJ2-7, with 8 bases fitting TRBD2. The length of the CDR3 is 14 residues. J gave up 1 base and V 0 bases, and 0 bases lay outside the gene matches. Germline V gene sequence: CDR1 SGHRS, CDR2 YFSETQ. The CDR3 loop reads CASSLASGSYEQYF. In DNA form, the CDR3 reads TGCGCCAGCAGCTTGGCTAGCGGGTCCTACGAGCAGTACTTC.

The CDR3, as DNA: TGTGCCAGCAGTTACTCAATTTGGGCAGTCAATTCACCCCTCCACTTT. It specifies CASSYSIWAVNSPLHF. This chain links TRBV6-5 with TRBJ1-6, with D uncertain. This CDR3 comprises 16 residues. Trimming left V 0 bases short and J 7 bases short, with 13 bases between. The germline V gene has CDR1 MNHEY and CDR2 SVGAGI.

The rearrangement links TRBV5-1 to TRBJ2-2; D is possibly TRBD1 (6 bases). CDR1 SGHRS and CDR2 YFSETQ come from the germline V gene. V was cut by 0 bases and J by 4 bases, with 13 bases left in between. CDR3 length: 16 amino acids. CDR3 in amino acids: CASSLGVGASTGELFF. In DNA form, the CDR3 reads TGCGCCAGCAGCTTGGGAGTGGGGGCGAGCACCGGGGAGCTGTTTTTT. The full variable domain, completed using reference TRBV5-1 and TRBJ2-2, is KAGVTQTPRYLIKTRGQQVTLSCSPISGHRSVSWYQQTPGQGLQFLFEYFSETQRNKGNFPGRFSGRQFSNSRSEMNVSTLELGDSALYLCASSLGVGASTGELFFGEGSRLTVL.

V usage is TRBV6-6 and J usage is TRBJ2-3; the D is unclear. In germline, CDR1 is MNHNY, CDR2 SVGAGI (reference sequence). The CDR3 is 12 residues long. Trimming cost V 6 bases and J 2 bases, with 6 bases left between them. DNA of the CDR3: TGTGCCAGCAGCCCTTTCACAGATACGCAGTATTTT. Its translation: CASSPFTDTQYF.

This clone was detected once. V is TRBV29-1 and J is TRBJ2-2, with 10 positions matching TRBD2. CDR3 size: 15 residues. J lost 0 bases, V lost 5 bases, and 3 bases had no gene match. The germline gives CDR1 SQVTM, CDR2 ANQGSEA. DNA for the CDR3: TGCAGCGTTCGGACTAGCGGATCGAACACCGGGGAGCTGTTTTTT. It encodes CSVRTSGSNTGELFF.

V usage is TRBV12-3 or TRBV12-4 and J usage is TRBJ2-1; 8 bases align to TRBD2. CDR3 length: 12 amino acids. Germline trimming cut 7 bases from V and 8 bases from J; bases unmatched to any gene: 4. CDR3 bases: TGTGCCAGCACTAGCGGGCGATATGAGCAGTTCTTC. Translating it yields CASTSGRYEQFF.

V and J are TRBV5-8 and TRBJ1-3; perhaps TRBD1 as D (5 bases). Trimming removed 2 bases at V and 0 bases at J, with 12 bases between. CDR1 is SGHTS and CDR2 is YDEGEE in the germline V gene. CDR3 size: 16 residues. The CDR3 loop is CASSFRGDSSGNTIYF. The DNA of the CDR3 is TGTGCCAGCAGCTTTCGGGGGGATAGCTCTGGAAACACCATATATTTT.